The 20 T cell receptor beta chains given below trace back to one sample, sequenced in a study of early T cells in non-severe SARS-CoV-2 infection. One entry per CDR3 protein results from TCRdb running MiXCR on the 5' RACE reads. The sample carries just under 65,000 distinct CDR3 sequences, less than 15% recorded once. The material sequenced was whole blood. The receptors shown here come from an adult who was a healthcare worker with PCR-confirmed SARS-CoV-2 infection or an uninfected control (not recorded which).

This clonotype was counted a few times. The chain is built from TRBV7-9 and TRBJ2-7, with D possibly being TRBD1 (6 bases). The CDR3 is made up of 12 amino acids. The V end was cut by 3 bases, the J end by 6 bases, with 9 bases between. Germline V gene sequence: CDR1 SEHNR, CDR2 FQNEAQ (reference sequence). The CDR3: CASSLNRVEQYF. CDR3 coding DNA: TGTGCCAGCAGCTTGAACAGGGTCGAGCAGTACTTC.

The sample holds a few counts of this clonotype. The V and J genes are TRBV20-1 and TRBJ1-5, with a tentative D call TRBD1 (5 bases). The germline V gene has CDR1 DFQATT and CDR2 SNEGSKA (reference sequence). The CDR3 covers 13 residues. V was trimmed by 3 bases and J by 4 bases, leaving 10 bases between them. CDR3 DNA sequence: TGCAGTGCTAGTTGGGGGGGGAATCAGCCCCAGCATTTT. Protein sequence: CSASWGGNQPQHF.

This sequence joins TRBV6-2 or TRBV6-3 and TRBJ1-1; D uncertain. Looked up from germline, CDR1 is MNHEY and CDR2 is SVGEGT. The CDR3 spans 13 residues. Trimming stripped 7 bases from V and 3 bases from J, with 12 bases between. CDR3 amino acids: CASIPPFDTEAFF. The CDR3 DNA follows: TGTGCCAGCATCCCGCCATTTGACACTGAAGCTTTCTTT.

Only a few counts were recorded for this clonotype. This sequence joins TRBV20-1 and TRBJ1-6; 7 nucleotides align to TRBD1. The ends lost 0 bases at V and 3 bases at J; junction bases unmatched: 5. Germline CDR1 is DFQATT and CDR2 is SNEGSKA (reference sequence). This CDR3 spans 16 amino acids. The CDR3 sequence: CSARDPGTDYNSPLHF. The CDR3 coding sequence is TGCAGTGCTAGAGACCCGGGGACAGACTATAATTCACCCCTCCACTTT.

This clonotype was found a few times. CDR3 residues: CASGLARVTEAFF. CDR3 sequence (DNA): TGTGCTAGTGGTTTGGCAAGGGTAACTGAAGCTTTCTTT. This chain uses TRBV12-5 with TRBJ1-1; D uncertain. CDR1 is LGHNT and CDR2 is FRNRAP in the germline V gene. The ends were cut back, 1 base at V and 5 bases at J, with 8 bases in the middle. The CDR3 is made up of 13 amino acids. The whole variable domain, remainder taken from reference TRBV12-5 and TRBJ1-1, is DARVTQTPRHKVTEMGQEVTMRCQPILGHNTVFWYRQTMMQGLELLAYFRNRAPLDDSGMPKDRFSAEMPDATLATLKIQPSEPRDSAVYFCASGLARVTEAFFGQGTRLTVV.

This chain uses TRBV10-1 with TRBJ2-2; D possibly matches TRBD1 or TRBD2 (5 bases each). CDR3 size: 15 residues. Germline-derived CDR1 and CDR2 are WNHNN and SYGVQD (reference sequence). Deletions cut 3 bases from V and 5 bases from J, with 13 bases between. CDR3 coding DNA: TGCGCCAGCAGTGAAAGAGGGGTTGGGACCGGGGAGCTGTTTTTT. It is translated as CASSERGVGTGELFF.

This clonotype was found many times. V usage is TRBV15 and J usage is TRBJ2-3; 9 nucleotides agree with TRBD1. Germline CDR1 LNHNV, CDR2 YYDKDF (reference sequence). This CDR3 contains 16 residues. Unmatched junction bases numbered 8, after V lost 3 bases and J lost 4 bases. This CDR3 is CATSRRQGGSPDTQYF. CDR3 coding DNA: TGTGCCACCAGCAGGCGACAGGGGGGCAGTCCAGATACGCAGTATTTT.

This clonotype came up many times. This chain uses TRBV12-3 or TRBV12-4 with TRBJ2-7; D possibly corresponds to TRBD2 (5 bases). Trimming pared 5 bases from V and 2 bases from J, leaving 13 bases between. The CDR3 is made up of 14 amino acids. The CDR3 region is CASSHNRDTYEQYF. CDR3 in DNA: TGTGCCAGCAGTCACAACCGGGATACCTACGAGCAGTACTTC.

This clonotype was seen at least ten times. This rearrangement joins TRBV6-2 or TRBV6-3 to TRBJ2-5; D is undetermined. The CDR3 consists of 10 residues. Trimming removed 2 bases at V and 7 bases at J, with 2 bases between. Per the germline V gene, CDR1 is MNHEY and CDR2 is SVGEGT. CDR3: CASSYGTQYF. The CDR3 DNA sequence: TGTGCCAGCAGTTACGGGACCCAGTACTTC.

This clonotype was seen a handful of times. The chain is built from TRBV6-5 and TRBJ2-7; 9 bases fit TRBD1. V trimming: 3 bases; J trimming: 6 bases; junction bases outside the gene matches: 9. This CDR3 spans 15 amino acids. Germline V gene data show CDR1 as MNHEY and CDR2 as SVGAGI. In DNA form, the CDR3 reads TGTGCCAGCAGTTATGGGGGACAGGGAATAAGCGAGCAGTACTTC. As protein: CASSYGGQGISEQYF.

The V gene is TRBV7-8, the J gene TRBJ2-1; D possibly corresponds to TRBD1 (5 bases). Germline V lookup: CDR1 SGHVS, CDR2 FQNEAQ. The CDR3 runs to 15 residues. The V and J ends lost 7 bases and 6 bases respectively, with 19 bases between them. CDR3 sequence (DNA): TGTGCCAGCATCCGAACAGGCAGTTATTTCAATGAGCAGTTCTTC. Protein: CASIRTGSYFNEQFF. Looking up the rest from reference TRBV7-8 and TRBJ2-1 gives the full variable domain: GAGVSQSPRYKVAKRGQDVALRCDPISGHVSLFWYQQALGQGPEFLTYFQNEAQLDKSGLPSDRFFAERPEGSVSTLKIQRTQQEDSAVYLCASIRTGSYFNEQFFGPGTRLTVL.

The gene calls are TRBV29-1 and TRBJ2-1; no firm D call. Germline V lookup: CDR1 SQVTM, CDR2 ANQGSEA. The V end lost 4 bases, the J end lost 0 bases, and 4 bases lay between the germline ends. The CDR3 runs 12 residues. CDR3: CSVGSSYNEQFF. The CDR3 DNA follows: TGCAGCGTTGGGAGCTCCTACAATGAGCAGTTCTTC.

CDR3 nucleotides: TGTGCCAGCAAAGGACAGGGGCTTTTCGAGCAGTACTTC. Amino acid sequence: CASKGQGLFEQYF. The genes are TRBV12-3 or TRBV12-4 and TRBJ2-7; 9 bases match TRBD1. J was trimmed by 6 bases and V by 7 bases; bases with no gene match: 7. The CDR3 runs 13 residues.

There are a few counts of this clonotype. The CDR3 DNA is TGCAGCGTGCTATCCGGGACAGGGACCTACGAGCAGTACTTC. It translates to CSVLSGTGTYEQYF. The J gene is TRBJ2-7, the V gene TRBV29-1; 9 bases are shared with TRBD1. Germline V gives CDR1 SQVTM, CDR2 ANQGSEA. Germline trimming cut 6 bases from V and 2 bases from J; bases unmatched to any gene: 8. The CDR3 covers 14 residues.

This clonotype was seen a few times. The chain uses TRBV6-5 and TRBJ2-1; TRBD1 matches at 8 bases. Germline V gene lookup returns CDR1 MNHEY and CDR2 SVGAGI. The CDR3 is 15 amino acids. V dropped 9 bases and J dropped 6; count of bases not matched to a gene: 13. CDR3 sequence: CASIPPGQAFNEQFF. DNA for the CDR3: TGTGCCAGTATTCCCCCGGGACAGGCTTTCAATGAGCAGTTCTTC.

Concerning this clonotype itself: Germline and junction disagree at one end, which may indicate a read error. V is TRBV10-1 and J is TRBJ1-1; D gene uncertain. The CDR3 spans 14 residues. Germline CDR1 WNHNN, CDR2 SYGVQD (reference sequence). In nucleotides, the CDR3 is TGCGCCAGCAGTGACTCGAGGCGCCGGACTGAAGCTTCCTTT. Translation gives CASSDSRRRTEASF.

This clonotype has just a few counts. This chain links TRBV29-1 with TRBJ1-1, with D perhaps matching TRBD1 (5 bases). Germline CDR1 SQVTM, CDR2 ANQGSEA. This CDR3 spans 14 amino acids. V was cut by 3 bases and J by 5 bases, with 16 bases left in between. CDR3 bases: TGCAGCGTTGATGACGGGACCGGAGGGACTGAAGCTTTCTTT. Translated, it gives CSVDDGTGGTEAFF.

J is TRBJ2-1 and V is TRBV10-3, with D possibly being TRBD1 or TRBD2 (5 bases each). Per germline, CDR1 ENHRY and CDR2 SYGVKD. The CDR3 sequence is 15 residues long. The germline V and J ends were trimmed by 3 bases and 9 bases, with 18 bases remaining between them. CDR3 amino acids: CAISDSQGGYGEQFF. In DNA, the CDR3 is TGTGCCATCAGTGACAGTCAGGGCGGGTACGGTGAGCAGTTCTTC.

The gene calls are TRBV11-2 and TRBJ2-6; D gene uncertain. Deletions cut 7 bases from V and 0 bases from J, with 10 bases between. The CDR3 runs 15 residues. CDR1 is SGHAT, CDR2 FQNNGV, per germline. CDR3 DNA sequence: TGTGCCAGCATCCTCAAGAGCTCTGGGGCCAACGTCCTGACTTTC. Amino acids: CASILKSSGANVLTF.

V and J are TRBV2 and TRBJ1-5, with D uncertain. The CDR3 loop spans 14 amino acids. Germline lookup yields CDR1 SNHLY and CDR2 FYNNEI. V lost 7 bases, J lost 5 bases, and 15 bases lay in between. The CDR3 region is CASKAGEEHQPQHF. CDR3 nucleotide sequence: TGTGCCAGCAAGGCTGGGGAGGAACATCAGCCCCAGCATTTT.